Sequencing of this TCR beta chain was carried out in a study of blood T cell repertoires in COVID-19. Study-wide background: Sites across the United States, Italy and Spain contributed samples from acute and convalescent COVID-19. From T cells, B-cell-depleted T cells, or PBMCs came the material, which was cDNA or gDNA.

Profiling relied on immunoSEQ multiplex PCR, and the TCRdb table lists in-frame clones only, not all of them. In the table there are some 180,000 clones, about four fifths of which are singletons. The CDR3 totals 11 residues. V was cut by 6 bases and J by 8 bases, with 8 bases left in between. Germline values: CDR1 MNHNY, CDR2 SVGAGI (reference sequence). The TCR originated in a woman aged 55-75 years with COVID-19, enrolled during active disease. Specimen: peripheral blood. The gene calls are TRBV6-6 and TRBJ1-5, with D uncertain. The CDR3 loop reads CASSSGKPQHF. The CDR3 DNA is TGTGCCAGCAGCTCAGGAAAGCCCCAGCATTTT.